The rows below give T cell receptor beta chains drawn from one sample of a study of control samples from healthy donors and cancer patients. Sequencing was performed with immunoSEQ multiplex PCR; in TCRdb, only in-frame clones are kept and a portion is missing. In the table there are approximately 170,000 clones, around 93% of which are singletons. The sample was blood. The receptors shown here come from a woman aged 60-75 years in good health. Each CDR3 is given with its conserved first and last residue. The D gene is left open where the match is weak. Expanded clones are given a class, and other clones once, few, many or no size at all.

J gene,V gene,clone size,D gene,CDR3 DNA,CDR3 protein
TRBJ1-5,TRBV30,.,.,TGTGCCTGGAGTGTAGGGGGTGCCCAGCATTTT,CAWSVGGAQHF
TRBJ2-5,TRBV15,.,.,TGTGCCACCAGCAGAGATCTGGGGGCAGAGACCCAGTACTTC,CATSRDLGAETQYF
TRBJ1-4,TRBV19,.,.,TGTGCCAGTAGTATCCGAGGGGGGACTAATGAAAAACTGTTTTTT,CASSIRGGTNEKLFF
TRBJ1-6,TRBV7-9,.,.,TGTGCCAGCAGCTTAGGTACAGACAATTCACCCCTCCACTTT,CASSLGTDNSPLHF
TRBJ1-1,TRBV5-6,.,.,TGTGCCAGCAGCTTGTTTAATGAAGCTTTCTTT,CASSLFNEAFF
TRBJ1-1,TRBV11-2,.,.,TGTGCCAGCAGTCTAGGTCCAGACCGGACTGAAGCTTTCTTT,CASSLGPDRTEAFF
TRBJ2-5,TRBV5-1,.,.,TGCGCCAGCAGCGATTCTCGGGTTAGGGGGACCCAGTACTTC,CASSDSRVRGTQYF
TRBJ1-1,TRBV4-1,.,.,TGCGCCAGCAGCCAAGATTTGAGTTATAAGGGAGTAGCTTTCTTT,CASSQDLSYKGVAFF
TRBJ2-5,TRBV5-1,.,TRBD2,TGCGCCAGCGGGACAATAGCGGGGGTGGAGACCCAGTACTTC,CASGTIAGVETQYF
TRBJ1-2,TRBV6-5,.,TRBD1,TGTGCCAGCCAACGACAGGGGGCCAGCTATGCCCACACCTTC,CASQRQGASYAHTF
TRBJ1-6,TRBV5-4,.,.,TGTGCCAGCAGCCCAACACAGGGCCAGTCCTATAATTCACCCCTCCACTTT,CASSPTQGQSYNSPLHF
TRBJ2-3,TRBV6-2/TRBV6-3,few,.,TGTGCCAGCAGTTTTTCATGGACATCCTCTAGCACAGATACGCAGTATTTT,CASSFSWTSSSTDTQYF
TRBJ2-5,TRBV4-2,once,.,TGTGCCAGCAGCCAAAGACGAGAAGAGACCCAGTACTTC,CASSQRREETQYF
TRBJ1-4,TRBV4-1,.,TRBD1,TGCGCCAGCAGCCAAGGACAGGGTCCAACTAATGAAAAACTGTTTTTT,CASSQGQGPTNEKLFF
TRBJ1-3,TRBV7-9,.,.,TGTGCCAGCATAACCGGTCCCGGGAACTCTGGAAACACCATATATTTT,CASITGPGNSGNTIYF
TRBJ1-2,TRBV29-1,.,.,TGCAGCGTCGGGGGCGGCTATGGCTACACCTTC,CSVGGGYGYTF
TRBJ1-1,TRBV5-6,.,TRBD1,TGTGCCAGCAGCTGGGTAGACAGGGGGGACACTGAAGCTTTCTTT,CASSWVDRGDTEAFF
TRBJ2-2,TRBV6-2/TRBV6-3,.,.,TGTGCCAGCAGTTCTAGACAGCACACCGGGGAGCTGTTTTTT,CASSSRQHTGELFF
TRBJ2-5,TRBV9,once,TRBD1,TGTGCCAGCAGCCCCCGACAGGGGACTGGTTATGAGACCCAGTACTTC,CASSPRQGTGYETQYF
TRBJ1-1,TRBV4-3,.,TRBD1,TGCGCCAGCAGCCGTGGAAGACAGGGCCCGAACACTGAAGCTTTCTTT,CASSRGRQGPNTEAFF
TRBJ1-2,TRBV11-2,.,.,TGTGCCAGTTACAGGGCCGACTATGGCTACACCTTC,CASYRADYGYTF
TRBJ1-5,TRBV2,.,.,TGTGCCAGCAGGGGGGATAATCAGCCCCAGCATTTT,CASRGDNQPQHF
TRBJ1-2,TRBV7-2,.,.,TGTGCCAGCAGCACAGGGCGTAACTATGGCTACACCTTC,CASSTGRNYGYTF
TRBJ1-4,TRBV9,.,TRBD1,TGTGCCAGCAGCGCGTCGTTACAGGGGGCCGGTGAAAAACTGTTTTTT,CASSASLQGAGEKLFF
TRBJ1-5,TRBV29-1,.,.,TGCAGCGTTAAGATAGGTGATAGCAATCAGCCCCAGCATTTT,CSVKIGDSNQPQHF
TRBJ1-2,TRBV4-3,.,.,TGCGCCAGCAGCAACGTACTCCGGGAGTATGGCTACACCTTC,CASSNVLREYGYTF
TRBJ2-2,TRBV5-1,.,.,TGCGCCAGTCGGCCGGAGACTAAGGGCGGGGAGCTGTTTTTT,CASRPETKGGELFF
TRBJ1-2,TRBV18,.,TRBD1,TGTGCCAGCTCACCACCGACGACAGGGACCTATGGCTACACCTTC,CASSPPTTGTYGYTF
TRBJ2-3,TRBV6-5,.,TRBD2,TGTGCCAGCAGTTACACAAGCGGGGCTGGCACAGATACGCAGTATTTT,CASSYTSGAGTDTQYF
TRBJ2-2,TRBV19,.,TRBD1,TGTGCCAGTAGTCTGGGACAGGGGGTAGCCGGGGAGCTGTTTTTT,CASSLGQGVAGELFF
TRBJ1-5,TRBV27,.,TRBD1,TGTGCCAGCAGCAAAAGCCGCGACAGGGCTCGGAATCAGCCCCAGCATTTT,CASSKSRDRARNQPQHF
TRBJ2-3,TRBV18,once,.,TGTGCCAGCTCTCCGGGCGGGGATGATACGCAGTATTTT,CASSPGGDDTQYF
TRBJ2-2,TRBV7-9,few,.,TGTGCCAGCAGCTACACCGGGGAGCTGTTTTTT,CASSYTGELFF
TRBJ2-7,TRBV10-3,.,.,TGTGCCATCAGTGCACCAGACACAAGCTCCTACGAGCAGTACTTC,CAISAPDTSSYEQYF
TRBJ2-6,TRBV27,once,.,TGTGCCAGCAGCAGGGTGGCCCCTTCTTCTGGGGCCAACGTCCTGACTTTC,CASSRVAPSSGANVLTF
TRBJ1-2,TRBV6-6,.,.,TGTGCCAGCAGTTACTCGACGGGGGGCTCCCCGGCGGTGTACACCTTC,CASSYSTGGSPAVYTF
TRBJ1-5,TRBV5-3,.,.,TGTGCCAGACCCCCACCGGTGGGGAATCAGCCCCAGCATTTT,CARPPPVGNQPQHF
TRBJ1-4,TRBV5-8,.,TRBD1,TGTGCCAGCAGCCCGACAGGGGGCGGACGAGAAAAACTGTTTTTT,CASSPTGGGREKLFF
TRBJ2-3,TRBV25-1,.,TRBD1,TGTGCCAGCAGTGAGGGGACAGGGCCCACAGATACGCAGTATTTT,CASSEGTGPTDTQYF
TRBJ2-3,TRBV27,.,TRBD1,TGTGCCAGCAGTTTATCGGGACAGGGTCCGCATACGCAGTATTTT,CASSLSGQGPHTQYF
TRBJ1-1,TRBV2,.,.,TGTGCCAGCAGGGGACTGAACACTGAAGCTTTCTTT,CASRGLNTEAFF
TRBJ1-1,TRBV3-1/TRBV3-2,.,TRBD1,TGTGCCAGCAGCCGCTTGGGACAGGGTGAAGCTTTCTTT,CASSRLGQGEAFF
TRBJ1-2,TRBV19,.,TRBD1,TGTGCCAGTAGTAGGGGACAGGGGTCCCTAGACGGCTATGGCTACACCTTC,CASSRGQGSLDGYGYTF
TRBJ1-3,TRBV7-2,.,.,TGTGCCAGCAGCTTTTTTTGGGGGCGCGAGGGCACCATATATTTT,CASSFFWGREGTIYF
TRBJ1-1,TRBV2,.,.,TGTGCCAGCAGTGCTTTCAGGCTGAACACTGAAGCTTTCTTT,CASSAFRLNTEAFF
TRBJ1-1,TRBV6-2/TRBV6-3,.,.,TGTGCCAGCAGTTACTCGAGGTACAGAAAGAACACTGAAGCTTTCTTT,CASSYSRYRKNTEAFF
TRBJ2-1,TRBV6-2/TRBV6-3,.,TRBD2,TGTGCCAGCAGGTACTCCGGGGGGGAGCAGTTCTTC,CASRYSGGEQFF
TRBJ2-7,TRBV29-1,.,.,TGCAGCGTTGAAGGTCGGGCGAGCTACGAGCAGTACTTC,CSVEGRASYEQYF
TRBJ2-3,TRBV5-1,.,TRBD2,TGCGCCAGCAGCCCCTCGGCGGGGGCAGATACGCAGTATTTT,CASSPSAGADTQYF
TRBJ1-3,TRBV9,.,.,TGTGCCAGCAGCGTAGACCCGGCAAAACGGGGAAACACCATATATTTT,CASSVDPAKRGNTIYF